This entry lists 5 T cell receptor beta chains sequenced from one sample in a study of neurological immune-mediated disorders. One entry per CDR3 protein results from TCRdb running MiXCR on the 5' RACE reads. The repertoire holds 17,000 or so distinct CDR3 sequences, with 27% as singletons. The specimen was PBMCs. These receptors all come from a man aged 50-60 years with HTLV-1-associated myelopathy (HAM/TSP).

This clonotype was seen just once. The V and J genes are TRBV4-2 and TRBJ1-5; D unclear. The CDR3 totals 14 residues. V lost 0 bases to trimming and J lost 2 bases, with 5 bases between them. CDR1 and CDR2 (germline): LGHNA, YNFKEQ. The CDR3 loop is CASSQEVGNQPQHF. In DNA form, the CDR3 reads TGTGCCAGCAGCCAAGAGGTGGGCAATCAGCCCCAGCATTTT.

The rearrangement links TRBV15 to TRBJ1-3; weak D call: TRBD1 (5 bases). This CDR3 spans 17 amino acids. The germline V gene has CDR1 LNHNV and CDR2 YYDKDF (reference sequence). Trimming took off 0 bases at V and 1 base at J, with 13 bases between the two ends. CDR3 sequence (DNA): TGTGCCACCAGCAGAGATAAAGGAAGGGGATCTGGAAACACCATATATTTT. This encodes CATSRDKGRGSGNTIYF.

This clonotype was seen at least ten times. The chain is built from TRBV3-1 and TRBJ2-1, with D uncertain. Germline V lookup: CDR1 LGHDT, CDR2 YNNKEL (reference sequence). With 1 base removed from V and 10 bases from J, the gap between germline ends came to 14 bases. The CDR3 is 14 amino acids. In nucleotides, the CDR3 is TGTGCCAGCAGCCAAGGTGTTTACAGCCCCGAGCAGTTCTTC. Translation gives CASSQGVYSPEQFF.

The chain links TRBV7-9 to TRBJ1-1; 10 bases are a match to TRBD1. Trimming at V came to 10 bases and at J to 5 bases, leaving 7 bases not matched to a gene. The CDR3 spans 13 residues. CDR1 SEHNR and CDR2 FQNEAQ come from the germline V gene (reference sequence). CDR3 sequence reads: CATKLDRGTEAFF. The CDR3 nucleotides read TGTGCCACCAAACTGGACAGGGGGACTGAAGCTTTCTTT.

The gene calls are TRBV6-6 and TRBJ1-1; D gene uncertain. With 0 bases removed from V and 1 base from J, the gap between germline ends came to 6 bases. CDR1 is MNHNY and CDR2 is SVGAGI in the germline V gene (reference sequence). This CDR3 has 14 residues. The CDR3 region is CASSYSRGNTEAFF. CDR3 nucleotide sequence: TGTGCCAGCAGTTACTCGAGAGGGAACACTGAAGCTTTCTTT.